The entry that follows covers one TCR beta chain sequence. Its target is unknown. This entry belongs to a study of blood T cell dynamics during melanoma immunotherapy. The overall study: Standard first-line treatment here was pembrolizumab or nivolumab plus ipilimumab in metastatic melanoma. Study-wide points: PBMC repertoires of eventual disease-control patients split at W3 into clonality or diversity gains.

Regarding time point: pre-treatment baseline. Blood was drawn before treatment and at week 3 after checkpoint blockade. No patient had earlier systemic cancer treatment, concurrent immunosuppressants, or another active cancer. The CDR3 length is 14 residues. Germline V gives CDR1 ENHRY, CDR2 SYGVKD. Trimming at V came to 6 bases and at J to 3 bases, leaving 6 bases not matched to a gene. Method: immunoSEQ multiplex PCR; TCRdb's copy keeps in-frame clones and lacks some. The data contain approximately 25,000 clones, about 83% of them singletons. The sample was blood, taken from a patient treated with checkpoint blockade. The V and J genes are TRBV10-3 and TRBJ1-2; 8 nucleotides align to TRBD1. The receptor was isolated from a human donor with melanoma. The CDR3 nucleotides are TGTGCCATCAGAGAGACAGGGGCGGACTATGGCTACACCTTC. It yields the protein CAIRETGADYGYTF.